One T cell receptor beta chain is described in this entry. Its antigen is not yet known. Within one base of it there is no much larger clone, and no base qualities were kept. The data derive from a study of CD8+ T cells in alopecia areata (dated by TCRdb to the late 2010s). About the full investigation: The treated patients, all with moderate-to-severe alopecia areata, were enrolled in an open-label pilot trial of oral tofacitinib given at 5 to 10 mg twice daily. Tofacitinib-treated patients had biopsies at baseline and at 4 and 24 weeks of treatment, with a later scalp biopsy in several patients. Clonality in the scalp was compared among normal scalp (n=4), patchy alopecia areata scalp (n=8), and alopecia totalis/universalis scalp (n=8). RNA was extracted with the PAXgene miRNA kit for fixed scalp, the miRNeasy kit for PBMCs, and the RNeasy kit for mouse skin. High-throughput TCRbeta sequencing was used to examine T cell clonal expansion in alopecia areata in both the C3H/HeJ mouse model and human patients. Tofacitinib was given for 6 to 18 months, followed by 6 months of follow-up off drug to assess delayed response and recurrence. Scalp tissue and sorted CD4+ and CD8+ peripheral blood T cells from patchy and totalis/universalis alopecia areata patients and from healthy controls were covered by human TCRbeta sequencing. immunoSEQ multiplex PCR using 35 Vbeta forward primers and 13 Jbeta reverse primers was used to amplify TCRbeta CDR3 regions. The SALT score, which quantifies the percentage of affected scalp surface area, was used to measure disease severity in treated patients. Overall results and qualifications from the work: Compared with normal scalp, lesional scalp, particularly in alopecia totalis/universalis, had higher clonality and more expanded CD8+ clones, which suggests antigenic drive. During tofacitinib treatment, many expanded lesional clones stuck around in both scalp and blood, and this persistence may partly explain why relapse happens after treatment is stopped. Tofacitinib significantly lowered scalp clonality and the number of expanded CD8+ clones among the top 100 scalp clones. Because the treated cohort was small and included a single nonresponder, larger studies are needed to assess links between baseline CD8+ expansion and response. Unlike mouse skin, which is dominated by gammadelta T cells, normal human skin has resident alphabeta T cells that are also sequenced, and this complicates analysis of the scalp TCR repertoire. Compared with mice, TCR sequences shared between patients were less clear, possibly partly because of HLA diversity across the patient population.

Germline trimming: 4 bases from V, 3 bases from J; junction bases outside gene matches: 1. From its cysteine to its phenylalanine, the CDR3 spans 13 amino acids. Of all the DNA, just the CDR3 is kept, 39 bases in frame from base 1. Per the germline V gene (reference sequence), SEHNR is the CDR1 and FQNEAQ is the CDR2. The method was the immunoSEQ multiplex PCR assay. For TCR sequencing, RNA was extracted from every sample and reverse transcribed into cDNA to serve as template. SuperScript III was used to make first-strand cDNA, primed with a 2:1 mix of oligo-dT and random hexamers. A synthetic immune receptor repertoire was used to assess amplification bias, and residual bias was removed computationally. On the authors' methods: Raw reads were preprocessed to remove errors, and CDR3 was defined by IMGT conventions from the conserved cysteine to phenylalanine. Clonality was calculated as 1 minus Shannon entropy normalized by log2 of the number of productive unique TCRs. Whether scalp clones were CD4 or CD8 was inferred by matching scalp TCRbeta sequences against CD4 and CD8 repertoires sorted from blood. TCRdb took this table from immuneACCESS and kept in-frame rearrangements with V and J called. Such tables lack part of the clones; where checked against another copy, unresolved V genes explain under half of the gap, and the rest is unexplained. That table gives V, J and clone size, and the DNA gave D and trimming. The sample table holds around 180,000 clones, of which 60% were seen once. Of the sample, over 1% is held by the ten largest clones.

The time point label of this sample denotes: about 5 months on oral tofacitinib. The intended sense of this specimen's treatment or condition label: oral pan-JAK inhibitor, 5-10 mg twice daily. From alopecia areata patients, peripheral blood was collected along with lesional scalp punch biopsies. PBMCs were separated by density centrifugation and stained for CD3, CD4 and CD8, after which CD4+ and CD8+ T cells were sorted on a FACSAria. The sample consisted of CD4+ T cells sorted from blood, taken at week 24, from a patient treated with tofacitinib. This sequence uses TRBV7-9 and TRBJ2-3, with TRBD1 identical over 7 junction bases. The receptor was derived from a human donor with alopecia areata. This receptor has the CDR3 CASSSRGTDTQYF. The nucleotide sequence is TGTGCCAGCAGCTCCAGGGGGACAGATACGCAGTATTTT.